Listed below are T cell receptor beta chains from one sample, sequenced in a study of blood T cell repertoires in COVID-19. Clones were read by immunoSEQ multiplex PCR, and TCRdb kept only the in-frame ones, dropping some. Among about 310,000 clones listed, around 86% were seen once. Material: peripheral blood. The receptors here all came from a man in his fifties with active or convalescent COVID-19. Both conserved end residues are part of each CDR3.

v_gene	len	j_gene	CDR3aa
TRBV6-2/TRBV6-3	16	TRBJ1-2	CASSPYPGQGAEGYTF
TRBV7-3	15	TRBJ1-1	CASSQTGTGDTEAFF
TRBV19	14	TRBJ2-3	CASTQGSSTDTQYF
TRBV14	15	TRBJ1-2	CASSQVALWNYGYTF
TRBV29-1	14	TRBJ2-3	CSVGTASDTDTQYF
TRBV5-1	17	TRBJ2-2	CASSPADRRSNTGELFF
TRBV2	14	TRBJ2-3	CASSDRRTPDTQYF
TRBV6-5	16	TRBJ1-1	CASSYSRQEMNTEAFF
TRBV30	14	TRBJ1-4	CAWSPGGTGEKLFF
TRBV19	14	TRBJ1-6	CASSRTGGNSPLHF
TRBV29-1	12	TRBJ2-3	CSLRVSTDTQYF
TRBV29-1	15	TRBJ2-1	CSVLTQRGAYNEQFF
TRBV2	14	TRBJ1-6	CASREGQGGTPLHF
TRBV18	13	TRBJ1-4	CASYRDRGEKLFF
TRBV6-1	15	TRBJ2-3	CASSVPSGGADTQYF
TRBV4-3	15	TRBJ2-2	CASSQGSPGTGELFF
TRBV19	17	TRBJ1-3	CASRIEGQGHSGNTIYF
TRBV27	16	TRBJ2-2	CASSTTGVSNTGELFF
TRBV6-5	15	TRBJ2-7	CASSPTSGRAYEQYF
TRBV5-1	13	TRBJ2-7	CASSSDNAYEQYF
TRBV5-4	13	TRBJ2-5	CASSQGSQETQYF
TRBV5-1	15	TRBJ2-1	CASSFGQGGYNEQFF
TRBV3-1/TRBV3-2	15	TRBJ1-3	CASSRDRVTGNTIYF
TRBV5-1	15	TRBJ1-1	CASSLDLTGPQRAFF
TRBV10-2	18	TRBJ2-7	CASSVGGLAGAVSYEQYF
TRBV5-1	16	TRBJ2-4	CASSLGVAGGENIQYF
TRBV28	14	TRBJ1-2	CASSPARGLYGYTF
TRBV6-5	13	TRBJ2-7	CASSYQGAYEQYF
TRBV19	15	TRBJ2-1	CASSHRGQGSNEQFF
TRBV5-6	16	TRBJ1-2	CASSLAGQGTGYGYTF
TRBV11-2	14	TRBJ2-7	CASSFSQGAYEQYF
TRBV4-2	16	TRBJ1-4	CASSQALTALNEKLFF
TRBV19	16	TRBJ1-3	CASSPRGTGKTNTIYF
TRBV28	15	TRBJ2-7	CASSWAGGPVYEQYF
TRBV27	12	TRBJ1-2	CASSPDRGGYTF
TRBV18	17	TRBJ1-3	CASSPPRGLSSGNTIYF
TRBV10-3	11	TRBJ2-5	CAIGGQETQYF
TRBV7-9	16	TRBJ1-3	CASRSGTADSGNTIYF
TRBV10-3	14	TRBJ2-1	CAISVQGANNEQFF
TRBV28	14	TRBJ1-1	CASSSYRGQGVTFF
TRBV19	17	TRBJ2-2	CASSIGGQGAWDGELFF
TRBV12-5	14	TRBJ2-7	CASGPGTGAYEQYF
TRBV4-2	18	TRBJ1-5	CASSQDRSRGASNQPQHF
TRBV30	15	TRBJ2-1	CAWSHKGLADNEQFF
TRBV9	14	TRBJ1-4	CASSVGLGGEKLFF